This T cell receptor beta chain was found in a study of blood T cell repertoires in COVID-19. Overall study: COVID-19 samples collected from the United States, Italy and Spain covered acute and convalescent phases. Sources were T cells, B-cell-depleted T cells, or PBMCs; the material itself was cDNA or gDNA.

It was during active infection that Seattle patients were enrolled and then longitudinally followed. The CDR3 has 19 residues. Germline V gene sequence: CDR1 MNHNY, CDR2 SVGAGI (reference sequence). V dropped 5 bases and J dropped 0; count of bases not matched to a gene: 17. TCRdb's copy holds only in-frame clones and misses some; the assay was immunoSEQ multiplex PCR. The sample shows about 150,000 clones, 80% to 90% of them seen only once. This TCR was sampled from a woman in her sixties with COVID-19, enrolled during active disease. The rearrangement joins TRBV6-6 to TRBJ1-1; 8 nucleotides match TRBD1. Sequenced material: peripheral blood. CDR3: CASSQPPDRGRFMNTEAFF. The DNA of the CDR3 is TGTGCCAGCAGTCAACCTCCCGACAGGGGAAGATTTATGAACACTGAAGCTTTCTTT.